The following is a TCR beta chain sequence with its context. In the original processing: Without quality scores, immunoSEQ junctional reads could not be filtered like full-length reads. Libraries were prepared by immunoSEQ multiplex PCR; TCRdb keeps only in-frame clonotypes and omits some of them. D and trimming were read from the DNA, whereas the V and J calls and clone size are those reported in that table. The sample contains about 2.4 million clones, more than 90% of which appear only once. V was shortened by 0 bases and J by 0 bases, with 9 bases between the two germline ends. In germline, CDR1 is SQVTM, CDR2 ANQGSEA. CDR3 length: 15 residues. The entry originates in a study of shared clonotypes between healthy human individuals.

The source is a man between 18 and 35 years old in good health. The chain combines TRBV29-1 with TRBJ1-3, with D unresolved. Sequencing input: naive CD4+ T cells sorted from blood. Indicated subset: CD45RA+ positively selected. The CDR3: CSVEDPRVSGNTIYF. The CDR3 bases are TGCAGCGTTGAAGACCCCCGGGTCTCTGGAAACACCATATATTTT.